Sequencing of this T cell receptor beta chain was carried out in a study of early T cells in non-severe SARS-CoV-2 infection. The protocol attached unique molecular identifiers to individual cDNA molecules. TCRdb ran MiXCR on the 5' RACE reads and lists one entry per CDR3 protein. The sample contains about 50,000 distinct CDR3 sequences, less than 6.5% of which appear only once. The CDR3 runs 15 residues. Germline V gene lookup returns CDR1 MNHEY and CDR2 SVGEGT. V was cut by 2 bases and J by 0 bases, with 9 bases left in between. This clonotype was seen repeatedly, ten times or more. The source material was whole blood, sampled at baseline. This chain uses TRBV6-2 or TRBV6-3 with TRBJ2-3; TRBD2 might be the D (6 bases). This sequence was found in an adult who was a healthcare worker with PCR-confirmed SARS-CoV-2 infection or an uninfected control (not recorded which). CDR3: CASSYAGPSTDTQYF. CDR3 coding DNA: TGTGCCAGCAGTTACGCGGGACCTAGCACAGATACGCAGTATTTT.